Listed below are T cell receptor beta chains from one sample, sequenced in a study of Graves' ophthalmopathy and Graves' hyperthyroidism. TCRdb analysed the multiplex PCR reads with MiXCR anew, one entry per CDR3 protein. This sample has about 700,000 distinct CDR3 sequences, with roughly 40% found just once. The specimen sequenced was peripheral blood. The receptors were gathered from an adult man with Graves' ophthalmopathy. Both conserved end residues are part of each CDR3. A D gene is named only where the DNA matches it firmly. For some rows the clone size is stated as once, few or many, or as a class when expanded; others skip it.

size	D	J	V	CDR3	DNA
many	NA	TRBJ2-6	TRBV7-9	CATSKEGLTGANVLTF	TGTGCCACCTCGAAGGAGGGTCTCACTGGGGCCAACGTCCTGACTTTC
NA	TRBD1	TRBJ2-5	TRBV2	CASILDRGEETQYF	TGTGCCAGCATCTTGGACAGGGGGGAAGAGACCCAGTACTTC
NA	TRBD1	TRBJ2-7	TRBV14	CASSQTTGGPYEQYF	TGTGCCAGCAGCCAAACGACAGGGGGCCCCTACGAGCAGTACTTC
NA	NA	TRBJ1-2	TRBV20-1	CSARDPVPDYGYTF	TGCAGTGCTAGAGATCCAGTCCCCGACTATGGCTACACCTTC
few	NA	TRBJ1-1	TRBV7-9	CASRRDQNTEAFF	TGTGCCAGCCGACGGGACCAGAACACTGAAGCTTTCTTT
NA	TRBD2	TRBJ2-7	TRBV7-2	CASSLLAGDSYEQYF	TGTGCCAGCAGCTTACTAGCGGGGGACTCCTACGAGCAGTACTTC
NA	TRBD2	TRBJ2-5	TRBV7-9	CASSIDGGAETQYF	TGTGCCAGCAGCATCGACGGGGGGGCAGAGACCCAGTACTTC
many	NA	TRBJ1-5	TRBV10-2	CASSDQSGNQPQHF	TGCGCCAGCAGTGATCAGAGCGGCAATCAGCCCCAGCATTTT
many	NA	TRBJ1-2	TRBV12-3/TRBV12-4	CASSLSAAINYGYTF	TGTGCCAGCAGTTTATCCGCAGCGATAAACTATGGCTACACCTTC
NA	NA	TRBJ1-2	TRBV2	CASSESGQGSNYGYTF	TGTGCCAGCAGTGAATCAGGGCAGGGGTCTAACTATGGCTACACCTTC
NA	NA	TRBJ2-5	TRBV20-1	CLAPEGETQYF	TGCCTAGCGCCTGAGGGGGAGACCCAGTACTTC
few	NA	TRBJ1-4	TRBV4-3	CASSQDLDTRGTTFF	TGCGCCAGCAGCCAAGACTTGGATACCCGTGGGACCACTTTTTTT
NA	NA	TRBJ2-2	TRBV10-3	CAIFDLRGNTGELFF	TGTGCCATCTTCGACCTCAGGGGGAACACCGGGGAGCTGTTTTTT
many	TRBD1	TRBJ1-2	TRBV7-9	CASSFPGQGQFYGYTF	TGTGCCAGCAGCTTTCCGGGACAGGGGCAATTCTATGGCTACACCTTC
NA	NA	TRBJ1-4	TRBV10-1	CASSGPRETTNEKLFF	TGCGCCAGCAGTGGCCCCAGGGAAACAACTAATGAAAAACTGTTTTTT
many	TRBD1	TRBJ2-5	TRBV7-9	CASSLSRGRETQYF	TGTGCCAGCAGCTTAAGTAGGGGGCGGGAGACCCAGTACTTC
NA	NA	TRBJ2-2	TRBV24-1	CATSDEGAGELFF	TGTGCCACCAGTGATGAAGGGGCCGGGGAGCTGTTTTTT
few	TRBD2	TRBJ2-7	TRBV20-1	CSARDRKREYYEQYF	TGCAGTGCTAGAGATCGAAAGCGGGAGTACTACGAGCAGTACTTC
NA	TRBD1	TRBJ2-5	TRBV7-2	CASSSSRQGETQYF	TGTGCCAGCAGCAGCAGTAGACAGGGAGAGACCCAGTACTTC
NA	NA	TRBJ1-3	TRBV2	CASSQAQLSGNTIYF	TGTGCCAGCAGCCAAGCGCAGCTCTCTGGAAACACCATATATTTT
NA	NA	TRBJ1-2	TRBV2	CASSGTAGAYGYTF	TGTGCCAGCAGCGGTACTGCCGGGGCCTATGGCTACACCTTC
many	NA	TRBJ2-7	TRBV19	CASSISRTATYEQYF	TGTGCCAGTAGTATCTCCAGGACAGCAACCTACGAGCAGTACTTC
many	TRBD1	TRBJ1-1	TRBV7-9	CASSRGEGANTEAFF	TGTGCCAGCAGTCGCGGGGAGGGGGCAAACACTGAAGCTTTCTTT
few	NA	TRBJ1-2	TRBV25-1	CASSRPGHLNYGYTF	TGTGCCAGCAGCCGTCCGGGACACTTAAACTATGGCTACACCTTC
NA	TRBD2	TRBJ2-5	TRBV5-1	CASSLAASGGQETQYF	TGTGCCAGCAGCTTGGCAGCTAGCGGGGGTCAAGAGACCCAGTACTTC
many	TRBD1	TRBJ2-7	TRBV29-1	CSVLYTGGNYEQYF	TGCAGCGTTCTCTACACAGGGGGTAACTACGAGCAGTACTTC
NA	TRBD2	TRBJ2-7	TRBV7-9	CASSPSGWSSGIYEQYF	TGTGCCAGCAGCCCGTCCGGTTGGTCTAGCGGAATCTACGAGCAGTACTTC
once	NA	TRBJ1-2	TRBV7-2	CASSYSGGLPGYTF	TGTGCCAGCAGTTACTCTGGCGGGCTGCCTGGCTACACCTTC
NA	NA	TRBJ2-5	TRBV7-9	CASSQGVELQETQYF	TGTGCCAGCAGCCAAGGGGTGGAGCTCCAAGAGACCCAGTACTTC
NA	NA	TRBJ1-2	TRBV7-4	CASSLVGGGGYTF	TGTGCCAGCAGCTTAGTCGGGGGAGGGGGCTACACCTTC
few	NA	TRBJ2-7	TRBV7-2	CASSFPPNEQYF	TGTGCCAGCAGCTTCCCTCCCAACGAGCAGTACTTC
NA	NA	TRBJ1-4	TRBV11-2	CASTLGATNEKLFF	TGTGCCAGCACCCTCGGGGCAACTAATGAAAAACTGTTTTTT
few	NA	TRBJ1-6	TRBV14	CAWRVQYNSPLHF	TGTGCCTGGAGGGTCCAGTATAATTCACCCCTCCACTTT
NA	TRBD1	TRBJ1-5	TRBV24-1	CATSRGTEQPQHF	TGTGCCACCAGCAGAGGGACAGAACAGCCCCAGCATTTT
NA	TRBD1	TRBJ2-7	TRBV29-1	CSLGQGGTYEQYF	TGCAGTTTGGGACAGGGGGGGACCTACGAGCAGTACTTC
many	NA	TRBJ1-6	TRBV14	CASSQGTDNSPLHF	TGTGCCAGCAGCCAAGGGACAGATAATTCACCCCTCCACTTT
NA	NA	TRBJ1-1	TRBV25-1	CASSLSWGFFAFF	TGTGCCAGCAGTTTAAGTTGGGGGTTTTTCGCTTTCTTT
NA	TRBD1	TRBJ2-2	TRBV20-1	CSARADRVTGELFF	TGCAGTGCTAGAGCTGACAGGGTCACCGGGGAGCTGTTTTTT
few	NA	TRBJ1-5	TRBV7-2	CASSLVVTGNQPQHF	TGTGCCAGCAGCTTAGTCGTAACGGGCAATCAGCCCCAGCATTTT
many	TRBD2	TRBJ2-7	TRBV7-2	CASSLLAGGGYEQYF	TGTGCCAGCAGCTTACTAGCGGGAGGCGGGTACGAGCAGTACTTC
many	NA	TRBJ2-5	TRBV7-9	CASSLSLRGETQYF	TGTGCCAGCAGCCTAAGCCTCAGGGGAGAGACCCAGTACTTC
many	NA	TRBJ2-7	TRBV29-1	CSVVPSSYEQYF	TGCAGCGTTGTACCGAGCTCCTACGAGCAGTACTTC
many	NA	TRBJ1-5	TRBV20-1	CSALGTSQPQHF	TGCAGTGCTCTAGGGACCAGTCAGCCCCAGCATTTT
many	TRBD2	TRBJ2-7	TRBV20-1	CSARHPGLALEQYF	TGCAGTGCTAGACATCCGGGACTAGCGCTCGAGCAGTACTTC
NA	NA	TRBJ1-1	TRBV19	CASRISGSPVSTEAFF	TGTGCCAGTAGGATCTCAGGGAGCCCAGTGAGCACTGAAGCTTTCTTT
many	NA	TRBJ2-7	TRBV10-1	CASSPQASYEQYF	TGCGCCAGCAGTCCCCAAGCCTCCTACGAGCAGTACTTC
NA	TRBD1	TRBJ1-1	TRBV20-1	CSAATGGSTEAFF	TGCAGTGCTGCGACAGGGGGAAGCACTGAAGCTTTCTTT
few	NA	TRBJ2-2	TRBV9	CASSIDPSSVGLFF	TGTGCCAGCAGCATAGACCCCTCGTCGGTGGGGCTGTTTTTT
few	NA	TRBJ2-7	TRBV7-9	CASSRQTYEQYF	TGTGCCAGCAGCCGACAGACCTACGAGCAGTACTTC
few	NA	TRBJ1-1	TRBV6-6	CASSYSFRMNTEAFF	TGTGCCAGCAGTTACTCGTTCAGAATGAACACTGAAGCTTTCTTT
once	TRBD1	TRBJ1-6	TRBV10-3	CAISRQGYNSPLHF	TGTGCCATCAGTCGACAGGGTTACAATTCACCCCTCCACTTT
NA	NA	TRBJ1-4	TRBV6-2/TRBV6-3	CASSYQGQDEKLFF	TGTGCCAGCAGTTACCAAGGACAAGATGAAAAACTGTTTTTT
many	NA	TRBJ2-5	TRBV24-1	CATSESGLETQYF	TGTGCCACCAGTGAATCAGGGCTGGAGACCCAGTACTTC
many	TRBD2	TRBJ2-2	TRBV29-1	CSVGTSGMHGELFF	TGCAGCGTTGGGACTAGCGGGATGCACGGGGAGCTGTTTTTT